The 14 T cell receptor beta chains below come from one sample, sequenced in a study of human T cells and chemical hapten exposure. The time point was: patch test 3, about 24 weeks after DPC sensitization. The treatment was: therapeutic diphenylcyclopropenone sensitization with weekly scalp DPC. MiXCR was run by TCRdb on the RACE reads, yielding one entry per CDR3 protein. The data hold roughly 200,000 distinct CDR3 sequences, with around a quarter observed a single time. The sample here was whole blood, taken in connection with sensitization to the hapten diphenylcyclopropenone (DPC). These receptors all come from a woman between 35 and 50 years old with alopecia areata. Some clones in this sample may be carry-over from other donors' samples.

This clonotype occurred a few times. The CDR3 region is CATSDLGTSGRLPNTGELFF. As DNA, the CDR3 is TGTGCCACCAGTGATTTGGGTACTAGCGGGAGGCTACCGAACACCGGGGAGCTGTTTTTT. The V gene is TRBV24-1, the J gene TRBJ2-2; 12 bases are a match to TRBD2. CDR3 length: 20 residues. Germline loops: CDR1 KGHDR, CDR2 SFDVKD. The J segment lost 0 bases and the V segment lost 0 bases, leaving 7 bases of the junction unmatched.

The chain is built from TRBV28 and TRBJ2-1; D unresolved. The V gene's germline CDR1 is MDHEN and CDR2 SYDVKM. The length of the CDR3 is 12 residues. Trimming removed 6 bases from V and 10 bases from J, with 13 bases in between. CDR3 sequence: CASSRTHREQFF. CDR3 nucleotide sequence: TGTGCCAGCAGCCGAACCCACCGGGAGCAGTTCTTC.

This clonotype has a handful of counts. V and J are TRBV6-1 and TRBJ2-3; 7 bases match TRBD1. CDR3 size: 14 residues. Per germline, CDR1 MNHNS and CDR2 SASEGT. V lost 6 bases and J lost 2; bases outside the gene matches: 5. The CDR3 is CASRGDRHTDTQYF. DNA of the CDR3: TGTGCCAGCAGGGGGGACAGACACACAGATACGCAGTATTTT.

V and J are TRBV12-3 or TRBV12-4 and TRBJ2-3; the D is unclear. The V end lost 3 bases, the J end lost 2 bases, and 12 bases lay between the germline ends. The CDR3 has 15 amino acids. In DNA form, the CDR3 reads TGTGCCAGCAGTTTCGTGGCGGACCTCACAGATACGCAGTATTTT. Its translation is CASSFVADLTDTQYF.

V gene TRBV29-1 combines with J gene TRBJ2-1, with 12 positions matching TRBD2. The CDR3 has 15 amino acids. Germline V gene data show CDR1 as SQVTM and CDR2 as ANQGSEA. With 0 bases clipped from V and 8 bases from J, the junction kept 5 bases outside the gene matches. CDR3: CSVEDPPSGRDEQFF. CDR3 DNA: TGCAGCGTTGAAGATCCACCTAGCGGGAGGGATGAGCAGTTCTTC.

V gene TRBV5-1 combines with J gene TRBJ2-7; 10 bases fit TRBD1. Germline loops: CDR1 SGHRS, CDR2 YFSETQ. Trimming took 0 bases from V and 1 from J; bases not matched to a gene: 4. The length of the CDR3 is 16 residues. CDR3 sequence: CASSLVRDRGSYEQYF. The CDR3 bases are TGCGCCAGCAGCTTGGTACGGGACAGGGGATCCTACGAGCAGTACTTC.

This clonotype has a handful of counts. The chain joins TRBV6-5 to TRBJ1-3; 11 bases map to TRBD1. V lost 4 bases, J lost 0 bases, and 5 bases stayed unmatched. CDR1 and CDR2 (germline): MNHEY, SVGAGI. This CDR3 comprises 17 residues. CDR3 in amino acids: CASSFTGTGGSGNTIYF. Written as DNA, the CDR3 is TGTGCCAGCAGTTTTACCGGGACAGGGGGCTCTGGAAACACCATATATTTT.

V gene TRBV6-5 combines with J gene TRBJ1-1, with no clear D. With 7 bases removed from V and 4 bases from J, the gap between germline ends came to 7 bases. The CDR3 is made up of 11 amino acids. The germline gives CDR1 MNHEY, CDR2 SVGAGI. In nucleotides, the CDR3 is TGTGCCAGCACATCGGGCACTGAAGCTTTCTTT. Protein sequence: CASTSGTEAFF.

This clonotype was counted ten times or more. This chain connects TRBV18 to TRBJ1-5; the D is unclear. Germline V gene data show CDR1 as KGHSH and CDR2 as LQKENI. Trimming removed 5 bases from V and 1 base from J, with 15 bases in between. This CDR3 region has 16 residues. Here the CDR3 reads CASSSGRKGSNQPQHF. The CDR3 bases are TGTGCCAGCTCATCAGGTCGAAAAGGGAGCAATCAGCCCCAGCATTTT.

This clonotype has a count of ten or more. The chain couples TRBV28 to TRBJ2-7; 8 bases align to TRBD1. The CDR3 is 18 residues long. V was pared by 1 base and J by 5 bases, with 16 bases of the junction left unmatched. Germline-derived CDR1 and CDR2 are MDHEN and SYDVKM. CDR3 DNA sequence: TGTGCCAGCAGTTTATCGACAGGGGCGGTCTCTCCCAGGAACGAGCAGTACTTC. It yields the protein CASSLSTGAVSPRNEQYF.

The CDR3 DNA sequence: TGTGCCGGCGGGACAGGGCTTAAAGCTTTCTTT. This translates into CAGGTGLKAFF. The rearrangement uses TRBV6-1 and TRBJ1-1, with TRBD1 identical over 9 bases. This CDR3 contains 11 residues. Trimming at V came to 11 bases and at J to 9 bases, leaving 7 bases not matched to a gene. Germline V gene lookup returns CDR1 MNHNS and CDR2 SASEGT.

The V gene is TRBV12-3 or TRBV12-4, the J gene TRBJ2-3; D may match TRBD1 or TRBD2 (5 bases each). Deletions cut 5 bases from V and 5 bases from J, with 14 bases between. The CDR3 runs to 14 residues. The CDR3 nucleotides read TGTGCCAGCAGTCCCCGGATGGGGGTAGATACGCAGTATTTT. Translation: CASSPRMGVDTQYF.

This chain links TRBV15 with TRBJ2-5, with a weak D call TRBD2 (6 bases). Germline V CDR1 and CDR2: LNHNV, YYDKDF (reference sequence). This CDR3 contains 15 residues. Trimming removed 1 base from V and 2 bases from J, with 11 bases in between. CDR3 loop: CATSRVLAGQETQYF. CDR3 in DNA: TGTGCCACCAGCAGAGTACTAGCCGGACAAGAGACCCAGTACTTC.

The chain uses TRBV7-2 and TRBJ2-6; D gene uncertain. CDR1 SGHTA and CDR2 FQGNSA come from the germline V gene. Between the trimmed V and J ends, which lost 2 bases and 0 bases, there was a span of 5 bases. CDR3 length: 15 amino acids. The CDR3 here is CASSLPLSGANVLTF. The CDR3 nucleotides read TGTGCCAGCAGCTTACCCCTCTCTGGGGCCAACGTCCTGACTTTC.